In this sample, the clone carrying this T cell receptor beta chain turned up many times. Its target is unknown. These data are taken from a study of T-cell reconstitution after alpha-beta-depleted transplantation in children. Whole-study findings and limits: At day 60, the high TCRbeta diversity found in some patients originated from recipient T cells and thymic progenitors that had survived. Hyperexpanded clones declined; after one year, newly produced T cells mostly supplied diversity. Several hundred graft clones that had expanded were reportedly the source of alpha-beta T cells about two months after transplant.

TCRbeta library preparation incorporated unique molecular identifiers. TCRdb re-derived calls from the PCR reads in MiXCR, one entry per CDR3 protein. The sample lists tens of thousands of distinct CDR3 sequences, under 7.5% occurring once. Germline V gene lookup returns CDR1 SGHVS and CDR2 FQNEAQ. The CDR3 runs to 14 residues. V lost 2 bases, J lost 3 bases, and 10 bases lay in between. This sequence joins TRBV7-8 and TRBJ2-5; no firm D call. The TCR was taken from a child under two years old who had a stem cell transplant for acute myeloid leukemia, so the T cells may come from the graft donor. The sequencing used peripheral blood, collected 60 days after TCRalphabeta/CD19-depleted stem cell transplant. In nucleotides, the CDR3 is TGTGCCAGCAGCTTATATCGGCAGAAAGAGACCCAGTACTTC. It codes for CASSLYRQKETQYF.